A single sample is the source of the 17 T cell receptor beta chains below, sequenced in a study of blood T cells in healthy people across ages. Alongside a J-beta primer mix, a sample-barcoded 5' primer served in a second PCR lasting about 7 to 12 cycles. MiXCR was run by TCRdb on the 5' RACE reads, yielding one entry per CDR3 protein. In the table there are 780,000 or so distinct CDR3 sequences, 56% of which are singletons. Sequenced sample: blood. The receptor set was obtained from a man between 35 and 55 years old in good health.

The CDR3: CASSTQGEKLFF. CDR3 DNA: TGTGCCAGCAGTACCCAGGGGGAAAAACTGTTTTTT. This chain connects TRBV12-3 or TRBV12-4 to TRBJ1-4, with D perhaps matching TRBD1 (6 bases). The CDR3 extends over 12 amino acids. Trimming took off 5 bases at V and 8 bases at J, with 9 bases between the two ends.

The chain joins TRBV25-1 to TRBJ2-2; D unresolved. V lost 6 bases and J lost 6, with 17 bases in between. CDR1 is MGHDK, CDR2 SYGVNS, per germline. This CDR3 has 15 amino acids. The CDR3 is CASSPSVGFAGELFF. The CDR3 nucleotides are TGTGCCAGCAGCCCCTCGGTAGGGTTTGCCGGGGAGCTGTTTTTT.

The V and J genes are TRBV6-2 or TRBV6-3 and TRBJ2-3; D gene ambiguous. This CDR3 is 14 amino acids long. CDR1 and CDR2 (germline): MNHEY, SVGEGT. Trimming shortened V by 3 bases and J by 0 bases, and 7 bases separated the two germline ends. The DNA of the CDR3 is TGTGCCAGCAGTTATTGGTCTAGCACAGATACGCAGTATTTT. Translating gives CASSYWSSTDTQYF.

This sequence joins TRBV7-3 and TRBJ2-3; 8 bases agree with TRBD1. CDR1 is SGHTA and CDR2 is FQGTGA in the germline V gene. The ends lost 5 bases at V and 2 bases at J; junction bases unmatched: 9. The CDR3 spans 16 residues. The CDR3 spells CASSQTGASYTDTQYF. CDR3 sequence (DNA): TGTGCCAGCAGCCAGACAGGGGCCTCCTACACAGATACGCAGTATTTT.

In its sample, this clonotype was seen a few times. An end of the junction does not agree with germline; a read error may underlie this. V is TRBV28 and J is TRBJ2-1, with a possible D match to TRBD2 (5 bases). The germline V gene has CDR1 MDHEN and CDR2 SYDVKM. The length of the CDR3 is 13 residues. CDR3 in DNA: TGTGCCAGCTCAGAGGGCGCCTACGATGAGCAGTTCTTC. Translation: CASSEGAYDEQFF.

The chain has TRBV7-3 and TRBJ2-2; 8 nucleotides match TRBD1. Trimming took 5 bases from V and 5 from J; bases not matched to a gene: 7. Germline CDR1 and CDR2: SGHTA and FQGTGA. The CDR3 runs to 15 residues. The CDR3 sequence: CASSGQGAGTGELFF. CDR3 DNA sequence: TGTGCCAGCAGCGGGCAGGGGGCAGGAACCGGGGAGCTGTTTTTT.

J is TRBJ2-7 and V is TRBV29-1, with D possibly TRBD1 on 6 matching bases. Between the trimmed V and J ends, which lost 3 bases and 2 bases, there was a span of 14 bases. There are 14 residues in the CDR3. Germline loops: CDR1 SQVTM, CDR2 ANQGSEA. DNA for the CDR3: TGCAGCGTTGACCATGGGGGCGGTGCCTACGAGCAGTACTTC. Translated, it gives CSVDHGGGAYEQYF.

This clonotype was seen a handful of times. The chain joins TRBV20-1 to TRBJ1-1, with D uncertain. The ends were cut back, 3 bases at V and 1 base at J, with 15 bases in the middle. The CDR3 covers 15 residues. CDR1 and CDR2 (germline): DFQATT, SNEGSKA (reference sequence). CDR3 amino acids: CSASAFPSGNTEAFF. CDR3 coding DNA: TGCAGTGCTAGCGCGTTCCCTTCGGGGAACACTGAAGCTTTCTTT.

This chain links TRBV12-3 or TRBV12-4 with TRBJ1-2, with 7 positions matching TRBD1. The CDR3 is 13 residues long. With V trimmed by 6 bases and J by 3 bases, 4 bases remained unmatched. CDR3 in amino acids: CASSEGGYYGYTF. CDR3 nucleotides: TGTGCCAGCAGCGAAGGGGGCTACTATGGCTACACCTTC.

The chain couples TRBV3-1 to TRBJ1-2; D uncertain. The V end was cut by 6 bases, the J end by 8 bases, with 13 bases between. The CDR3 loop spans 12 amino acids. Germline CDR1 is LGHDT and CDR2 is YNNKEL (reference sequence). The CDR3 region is CASRPSGRGYTF. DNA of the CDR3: TGTGCCAGCAGGCCGAGCGGGAGAGGCTACACCTTC.

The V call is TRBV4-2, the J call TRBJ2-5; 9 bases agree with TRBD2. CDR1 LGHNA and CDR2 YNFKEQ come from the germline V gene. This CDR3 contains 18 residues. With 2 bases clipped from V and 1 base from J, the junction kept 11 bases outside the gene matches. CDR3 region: CASSQLTPGLAFQETQYF. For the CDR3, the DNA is TGTGCCAGCAGCCAATTAACTCCCGGACTAGCGTTCCAAGAGACCCAGTACTTC.

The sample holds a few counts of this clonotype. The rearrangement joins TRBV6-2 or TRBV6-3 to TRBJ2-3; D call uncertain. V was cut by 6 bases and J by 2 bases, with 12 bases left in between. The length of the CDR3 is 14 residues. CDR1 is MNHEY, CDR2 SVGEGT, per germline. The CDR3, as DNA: TGTGCCAGCAGCTTAACAAGAATCACAGATACGCAGTATTTT. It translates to CASSLTRITDTQYF.

The CDR3 sequence is CASSAGANEQFF. The CDR3 bases are TGCGCCAGCAGTGCAGGGGCGAATGAGCAGTTCTTC. This chain connects TRBV5-1 to TRBJ2-1, with a weak D call TRBD1 (6 bases). CDR1 and CDR2 from the germline V gene are SGHRS and YFSETQ. Trimming removed 5 bases from V and 7 bases from J, with 10 bases in between. The CDR3 runs 12 residues.

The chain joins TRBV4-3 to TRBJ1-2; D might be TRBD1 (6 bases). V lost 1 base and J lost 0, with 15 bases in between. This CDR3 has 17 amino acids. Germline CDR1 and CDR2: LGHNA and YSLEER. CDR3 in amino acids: CASSQVDSRGANYGYTF. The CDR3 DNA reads TGCGCCAGCAGCCAAGTTGACAGTAGGGGGGCTAACTATGGCTACACCTTC.

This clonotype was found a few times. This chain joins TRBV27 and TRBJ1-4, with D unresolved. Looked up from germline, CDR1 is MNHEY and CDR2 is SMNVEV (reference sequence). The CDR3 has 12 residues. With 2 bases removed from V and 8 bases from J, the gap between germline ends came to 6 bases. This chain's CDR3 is CASSLTGEKLFF. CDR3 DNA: TGTGCCAGCAGTTTAACGGGAGAAAAACTGTTTTTT.

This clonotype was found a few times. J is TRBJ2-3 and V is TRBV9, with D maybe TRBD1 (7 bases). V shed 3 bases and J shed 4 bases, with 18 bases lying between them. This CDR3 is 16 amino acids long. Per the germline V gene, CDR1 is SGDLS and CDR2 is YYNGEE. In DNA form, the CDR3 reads TGTGCCAGCAGCGCCAGGACCCAGGGGGAGGCAGATACGCAGTATTTT. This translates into CASSARTQGEADTQYF.

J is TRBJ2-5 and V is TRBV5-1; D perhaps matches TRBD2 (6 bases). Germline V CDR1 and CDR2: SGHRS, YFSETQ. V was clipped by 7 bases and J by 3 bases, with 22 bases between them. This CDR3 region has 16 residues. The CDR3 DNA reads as TGCGCCAGCCATCTCCGGGGACTCCATAATAAAGAGACCCAGTACTTC. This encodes CASHLRGLHNKETQYF.